This T cell receptor beta chain is from a study of cytomegalovirus exposure and HLA in healthy donors. Germline loops: CDR1 SGDLS, CDR2 YYNGEE. The CDR3 is 17 residues long. Trimming cost V 0 bases and J 5 bases; bases outside gene matches: 5. This clone has only a few counts. Antigen unknown. The PCR employed 60 Vbeta primers together with 13 Jbeta primers. Some clones are missing from TCRdb's copy, which holds only in-frame ones; the method was immunoSEQ multiplex PCR. The sample records 110,000 or so clones, approximately 67% being singletons. General study results and limits: Highest at DRB1 and lowest at HLA-C, TCR association rates differed among HLA loci in a later analysis. Using the classifier, cytomegalovirus status was reportedly diagnosed with high specificity and sensitivity. Highly shared sequence variants in one cluster were likely a sequencing artifact.

The sequence was collected from a man aged 18 to 35 in good health and CMV-seropositive. The genes are TRBV9 and TRBJ2-1; TRBD2 matches at 13 bases. Sequenced material: PBMCs. In DNA, the CDR3 is TGTGCCAGCAGCGTAGGTGCCGGGACTAGCGGGGACAATGAGCAGTTCTTC. It encodes CASSVGAGTSGDNEQFF.